Presented here are 3 T cell receptor beta chains from one specimen sequenced in a study of regulatory T cells in long-lasting Graves disease. Indicated time point: newly diagnosed GD, antithyroid drugs for less than 3 months. PBMC RNA was the source of the TCR library. Investigators prepared the TCR beta libraries by applying iRepertoire HTBI primers and Arm-PCR of CDR3 regions. TCRdb recomputed calls from the multiplex PCR reads with MiXCR, one row per CDR3 protein. The data contain 550,000 to 600,000 distinct CDR3 sequences, roughly a sixth of them singletons. The sample was also reused in another study, on T cells in Graves' hyperthyroidism and ophthalmopathy.

This material consisted of peripheral blood mononuclear cells (PBMCs), taken at new diagnosis, from a patient treated with antithyroid drugs. The source is a man between 18 and 29 years old with Graves disease.

Ten or more counts support this clonotype. The chain employs TRBV7-9 and TRBJ2-5; 7 positions agree with TRBD2. Germline V gives CDR1 SEHNR, CDR2 FQNEAQ (reference sequence). The length of the CDR3 is 17 residues. With V trimmed by 2 bases and J by 2 bases, 11 bases remained unmatched. The CDR3 loop reads CASSLSSSSGAQETQYF. In DNA, the CDR3 is TGTGCCAGCAGCTTATCATCGTCTAGCGGAGCGCAAGAGACCCAGTACTTC.

To note about this clonotype: A much larger clone differs from this one at a single base, so this may be a read error. The chain carries TRBV28 and TRBJ2-5; maybe TRBD2 (7 bases). V was trimmed by 3 bases and J by 2 bases, leaving 19 bases between them. The CDR3 runs to 17 residues. The germline gives CDR1 MDHEN, CDR2 SYDVKM. CDR3 sequence reads: CASSLRESRRGQETQYF. The DNA for the CDR3 is TGTGCCAGCAGTTTGCGGGAGTCCCGGAGGGGGCAAGAGACCCAGTACTTC.

The gene calls are TRBV7-6 and TRBJ2-3, with TRBD2 identical over 8 bases. J gave up 6 bases and V 5 bases, and 7 bases lay outside the gene matches. The CDR3 extends over 14 amino acids. CDR1 and CDR2 (germline): SGHVS, FNYEAQ. CDR3 amino acids: CASSPSGRADTQYF. CDR3 nucleotides: TGTGCCAGCAGCCCCTCCGGGAGGGCGGATACGCAGTATTTT.